This is a list of T cell receptor beta chains from one sample in a study of regulatory T cells in long-lasting Graves disease. TCRdb used MiXCR to reprocess the multiplex PCR reads, holding one entry per CDR3 protein. The sample includes some 300,000 distinct CDR3 sequences, around a fifth of them seen just once. The material was peripheral blood mononuclear cells (PBMCs), obtained when the disease was refractory, from a patient treated with antithyroid drugs. The origin of the receptors is a female donor with Graves disease. The CDR3 runs from the conserved cysteine through the conserved F or W. Fields, in order: CDR3 length, V gene, J gene, D gene, clone size, CDR3 protein, CDR3 DNA. A D gene is named only where the DNA matches it firmly. Not all rows give a size; the values are once, few, many and, for expanded clones, a class.

13,TRBV28,TRBJ2-1,-,-,CASSAGAYNEQFF,TGTGCCAGCAGCGCAGGAGCATACAATGAGCAGTTCTTC
13,TRBV18,TRBJ1-1,TRBD1,many,CASSPQGDTEAFF,TGTGCCAGCAGCCCCCAGGGGGACACTGAAGCTTTCTTT
14,TRBV7-2,TRBJ1-5,-,many,CASSLGTYYQPQHF,TGTGCCAGCAGCTTAGGGACATATTATCAGCCCCAGCATTTT
12,TRBV5-1,TRBJ2-7,-,-,CASSLDGGFVRF,TGCGCCAGCAGCTTGGACGGCGGGTTTGTGCGCTTC
14,TRBV18,TRBJ2-5,-,-,CASSPVGGQETQYF,TGTGCCAGCTCACCCGTAGGGGGCCAAGAGACCCAGTACTTC
15,TRBV19,TRBJ1-2,TRBD1,few,CASSTSWDRVPGYTF,TGTGCCAGTAGTACCTCATGGGACAGGGTACCTGGCTACACCTTC
12,TRBV12-3/TRBV12-4,TRBJ2-7,-,many,CASSFRGLEQYF,TGTGCCAGCAGTTTTAGGGGGTTGGAGCAGTACTTC
14,TRBV12-3/TRBV12-4,TRBJ2-7,-,-,CASRPAGLQTEQYF,TGTGCCAGCAGGCCTGCGGGATTACAAACCGAGCAGTACTTC
15,TRBV20-1,TRBJ1-6,-,many,CSAQPGSLYNSPLHF,TGCAGTGCCCAACCAGGGAGCTTATATAATTCACCCCTCCACTTT
14,TRBV12-3/TRBV12-4,TRBJ1-5,TRBD1,few,CASTDGQGSQPQHF,TGTGCCAGCACCGACGGACAGGGGTCCCAGCCCCAGCATTTT
13,TRBV18,TRBJ2-7,-,few,CASSPEGSYEQYF,TGTGCCAGCTCACCAGAGGGATCCTACGAGCAGTACTTC
13,TRBV15,TRBJ1-2,-,few,CATSSAQSWSYTF,TGTGCCACCAGCTCCGCCCAGTCTTGGTCCTACACCTTC
15,TRBV10-2,TRBJ2-7,TRBD2,-,CASRRRLAGGVQQYF,TGCGCCAGCCGACGGAGACTAGCGGGAGGGGTACAGCAGTACTTC
13,TRBV28,TRBJ2-5,-,few,CASSSRGGETQYF,TGTGCCAGCAGTTCCAGGGGCGGGGAGACCCAGTACTTC
15,TRBV30,TRBJ2-7,-,-,CAWSFLTESSYEQYF,TGTGCCTGGAGTTTTCTTACGGAGAGCTCCTACGAGCAGTACTTC
14,TRBV6-1,TRBJ2-7,TRBD2,-,CASTRAGVLGEQYF,TGTGCCAGCACCCGAGCGGGGGTCCTTGGAGAGCAGTACTTC
12,TRBV4-2,TRBJ2-5,-,few,CASSQDWETQYF,TGTGCCAGCAGCCAAGATTGGGAGACCCAGTACTTC
15,TRBV28,TRBJ1-5,-,many,CASTKTGYSNQPQHF,TGTGCCAGCACCAAGACCGGTTATAGCAATCAGCCCCAGCATTTT
15,TRBV7-2,TRBJ2-7,-,few,CASSQDGSGYYEQYF,TGTGCCAGCAGCCAAGATGGGAGCGGGTACTACGAGCAGTACTTC
12,TRBV6-1,TRBJ1-6,-,-,CASAPGNSPLHF,TGTGCCAGCGCCCCGGGAAATTCACCCCTCCACTTT
18,TRBV7-2,TRBJ2-1,-,-,CASSLRGLASWAYNEQFF,TGTGCCAGCAGCTTAAGGGGGTTAGCGAGTTGGGCCTACAATGAGCAGTTCTTC
13,TRBV9,TRBJ2-7,-,many,CASSFDRSYEQYF,TGTGCCAGCAGCTTCGACAGGTCCTACGAGCAGTACTTC
12,TRBV12-3/TRBV12-4,TRBJ1-1,-,-,CASRKDDTEAFF,TGTGCCAGCAGAAAGGACGACACTGAAGCTTTCTTT
15,TRBV20-1,TRBJ1-5,TRBD1,few,CSASFKGASNQPQHF,TGCAGTGCTAGCTTCAAGGGGGCGAGCAATCAGCCCCAGCATTTT
17,TRBV28,TRBJ1-5,-,many,CASSLIVAGDSNQPQHF,TGTGCCAGCAGTTTAATAGTGGCGGGAGATAGCAATCAGCCCCAGCATTTT
14,TRBV11-2,TRBJ2-1,TRBD1,many,CASSLDRGAGEQFF,TGTGCCAGCAGCCTAGACAGGGGTGCGGGTGAGCAGTTCTTC
15,TRBV28,TRBJ1-1,-,many,CASSFVTTQGLEAFF,TGTGCCAGCAGTTTCGTCACTACTCAGGGACTTGAAGCTTTCTTT
13,TRBV18,TRBJ2-5,-,-,CASSPVPSETQYF,TGTGCCAGCTCACCGGTCCCTTCGGAGACCCAGTACTTC
12,TRBV3-1,TRBJ2-3,-,few,CASSQVYDTQYF,TGTGCCAGCAGCCAAGTGTATGATACGCAGTATTTT
16,TRBV4-1,TRBJ1-4,-,-,CASSQEGPVGGEKLFF,TGCGCCAGCAGCCAAGAAGGCCCAGTCGGGGGCGAAAAACTGTTTTTT
14,TRBV11-2,TRBJ2-7,-,many,CASSQPLLAVEQYF,TGTGCCAGCAGCCAACCCCTCCTGGCCGTGGAGCAGTACTTC
13,TRBV12-3/TRBV12-4,TRBJ1-2,-,many,CASSWQGSYGYTF,TGTGCCAGCAGTTGGCAGGGGAGCTATGGCTACACCTTC
15,TRBV6-1,TRBJ2-7,TRBD1,many,CASRPAGQGTYEQYF,TGTGCCAGCAGACCCGCTGGACAGGGGACCTACGAGCAGTACTTC
15,TRBV18,TRBJ2-6,-,-,CASSRTGSGANVLTF,TGTGCCAGCTCACGAACAGGCTCTGGGGCCAACGTCCTGACTTTC
16,TRBV7-2,TRBJ1-1,TRBD1,many,CASSPDRGLVGTEAFF,TGTGCCAGCAGCCCTGACAGGGGGCTAGTTGGCACTGAAGCTTTCTTT
12,TRBV18,TRBJ2-5,-,-,CASSPKAETQYF,TGTGCCAGCTCACCAAAGGCGGAGACCCAGTACTTC
14,TRBV6-9,TRBJ2-7,-,-,CASSYGRVGYEQYF,TGTGCCAGCAGTTACGGCAGGGTCGGCTACGAGCAGTACTTC
12,TRBV27,TRBJ2-5,-,-,CASSDTGETQYF,TGTGCCAGCAGTGATACAGGAGAGACCCAGTACTTC
12,TRBV14,TRBJ1-1,-,once,CASSQNRAQAFF,TGTGCCAGCAGCCAAAATAGGGCTCAAGCTTTCTTT
17,TRBV20-1,TRBJ2-3,TRBD2,few,CSARPGLAGGKADTQYF,TGCAGTGCGAGACCGGGACTAGCGGGAGGGAAGGCAGATACGCAGTATTTT
15,TRBV3-1,TRBJ2-1,-,once,CASSQALLPYNEQFF,TGTGCCAGCAGCCAAGCCCTTCTCCCTTACAATGAGCAGTTCTTC